The 14 T cell receptor beta chains below all came from one sample that was sequenced in a study of post-analysis software for immune sequencing data. No cognate antigen is known for these TCRs. Built from TCR beta cDNA, the libraries had unique molecular identifiers in them. TCRdb used MiXCR to reprocess the PCR reads, holding one entry per CDR3 protein. This table has roughly 410,000 distinct CDR3 sequences, around a third appearing once. Findings and limits, study-wide: There were five or six TRBV segments more frequent in patients than controls, and TRBV5-6, TRBV5-1 and TRBV20-1 were among them.

Specimen: blood. Receptors originate from a girl between 5 and 17 years old with multiple sclerosis.

This clonotype was observed at least ten times. The genes are TRBV6-2 or TRBV6-3 and TRBJ2-7; D is unresolved. Germline V CDR1 and CDR2: MNHEY, SVGEGT. Trimming left V 5 bases short and J 7 bases short, with 15 bases between. This CDR3 has 13 residues. CDR3 in DNA: TGTGCCAGCAGTCACTTCCCATCTTCTGAGCAGTACTTC. It yields the protein CASSHFPSSEQYF.

This chain joins TRBV5-1 and TRBJ2-7, with D perhaps assigned TRBD1 or TRBD2 (5 bases each). Germline V CDR1 and CDR2: SGHRS, YFSETQ. Trimming pared 1 base from V and 0 bases from J, leaving 8 bases between. The CDR3 runs to 14 residues. CDR3 DNA sequence: TGCGCCAGCAGCTTGAGGGGAGTCTCCTACGAGCAGTACTTC. Translating it yields CASSLRGVSYEQYF.

In this sample, this clonotype turned up many times. This chain connects TRBV5-1 to TRBJ2-3; 10 bases are a match to TRBD2. Germline V lookup: CDR1 SGHRS, CDR2 YFSETQ. Trimming at V came to 2 bases and at J to 5 bases, leaving 2 bases not matched to a gene. The CDR3 runs 14 residues. The CDR3 is CASSFRTSGDTQYF. The CDR3, as DNA: TGCGCCAGCAGCTTTAGGACTAGCGGAGATACGCAGTATTTT.

V usage is TRBV2 and J usage is TRBJ1-5, with D possibly matching TRBD1 (5 bases). Germline loops: CDR1 SNHLY, CDR2 FYNNEI. There are 12 residues in the CDR3. V lost 6 bases and J 10 bases, leaving 13 bases between the germline ends. The CDR3 loop is CASSVGRGPQHF. CDR3 bases: TGTGCCAGCAGCGTTGGGCGGGGCCCCCAGCATTTT.

The sample holds one count of this clonotype. The chain joins TRBV2 to TRBJ2-4; D possibly corresponds to TRBD2 (6 bases). This CDR3 has 20 amino acids. Germline V gives CDR1 SNHLY, CDR2 FYNNEI. V lost 2 bases and J lost 1, with 24 bases in between. CDR3 coding DNA: TGTGCCAGCAGTGAAAGGACTCTATCCCGGGCGGGGCTGGCCAAAAACATTCAGTACTTC. Translating it yields CASSERTLSRAGLAKNIQYF.

The genes are TRBV7-9 and TRBJ1-1; 8 bases fit TRBD1. The germline V gene has CDR1 SEHNR and CDR2 FQNEAQ (reference sequence). CDR3 size: 15 residues. V lost 5 bases, J lost 5 bases, and 10 bases stayed unmatched. The CDR3 DNA sequence: TGTGCCAGCAGCCGCCTCTACAGGGGGAAAACTGAAGCTTTCTTT. Protein sequence: CASSRLYRGKTEAFF.

This clonotype appeared a few times. This chain joins TRBV6-6 and TRBJ1-2, with TRBD1 matching over 9 bases. This CDR3 region has 14 residues. Losses at the gene ends were 2 bases for V and 6 bases for J; bases not matched to a gene: 4. Germline CDR1 and CDR2: MNHNY and SVGAGI (reference sequence). CDR3 region: CASSYRQGGNGYTF. The CDR3 DNA reads TGTGCCAGCAGTTACCGACAGGGGGGGAATGGCTACACCTTC.

This chain joins TRBV27 and TRBJ1-1; D remains unclear. This CDR3 comprises 14 residues. Germline V gene sequence: CDR1 MNHEY, CDR2 SMNVEV (reference sequence). V was pared by 6 bases and J by 3 bases, with 14 bases between. The CDR3 sequence is CASRSFNVDTEAFF. CDR3 nucleotides: TGTGCCAGCAGGAGTTTCAATGTTGACACTGAAGCTTTCTTT.

This chain links TRBV29-1 with TRBJ1-2, with 7 bases matching TRBD1. Germline V gene sequence: CDR1 SQVTM, CDR2 ANQGSEA. This CDR3 has 15 residues. V was clipped by 6 bases and J by 4 bases; unmatched bases: 14. The CDR3 region is CSVRPSTGEIYGYTF. The CDR3 region has the DNA TGCAGCGTCCGCCCTAGTACAGGGGAAATCTATGGCTACACCTTC.

CDR3 sequence reads: CSVGAGKDQPQHF. Written as DNA, the CDR3 is TGCAGCGTTGGTGCAGGAAAGGATCAGCCCCAGCATTTT. The chain uses TRBV29-1 and TRBJ1-5; D unclear. Trimming took off 4 bases at V and 5 bases at J, with 12 bases between the two ends. The CDR3 extends over 13 amino acids. In germline, CDR1 is SQVTM, CDR2 ANQGSEA. Combining the CDR3 with reference TRBV29-1 and TRBJ1-5 gives the whole variable domain SAVISQKPSRDICQRGTSLTIQCQVDSQVTMMFWYRQQPGQSLTLIATANQGSEATYESGFVIDKFPISRPNLTFSTLTVSNMSPEDSSIYLCSVGAGKDQPQHFGDGTRLSIL.

The chain joins TRBV7-9 to TRBJ2-1, with D possibly TRBD2 on 7 matching bases. The V gene lost 5 bases and the J gene lost 10 bases, with 15 bases spanning the gap. Germline lookup yields CDR1 SEHNR and CDR2 FQNEAQ (reference sequence). This CDR3 contains 13 residues. In DNA form, the CDR3 reads TGTGCCAGCAGCCGCGCGCGGGGGCCCGAGCAGTTCTTC. Translation gives CASSRARGPEQFF.

The rearrangement links TRBV19 to TRBJ2-1, with 8 positions matching TRBD2. This CDR3 comprises 18 residues. CDR1 and CDR2 (germline): LNHDA, SQIVND (reference sequence). Trimming at V came to 1 base and at J to 0 bases, leaving 8 bases not matched to a gene. The CDR3 protein is CASSIGSSGISSYNEQFF. The CDR3, as DNA: TGTGCCAGTAGTATAGGTAGTAGCGGGATCAGCTCCTACAATGAGCAGTTCTTC.

The chain is built from TRBV7-9 and TRBJ1-5, with D maybe TRBD1 (5 bases). Trimming cost V 5 bases and J 6 bases, with 8 bases left between them. CDR3 length: 12 residues. CDR1 and CDR2 from the germline V gene are SEHNR and FQNEAQ (reference sequence). The CDR3 protein is CASSPGTQPQHF. As DNA, the CDR3 is TGTGCCAGCAGCCCAGGGACTCAGCCCCAGCATTTT.

This clonotype is a singleton in its sample. This chain connects TRBV20-1 to TRBJ1-1; perhaps TRBD1 as D (5 bases). V was clipped by 3 bases and J by 0 bases, with 14 bases between them. CDR3 length: 15 residues. Germline loops: CDR1 DFQATT, CDR2 SNEGSKA (reference sequence). CDR3 DNA: TGCAGTGCTAGTGACCCGCGGGGGATGAACACTGAAGCTTTCTTT. Translating gives CSASDPRGMNTEAFF.